The source of this T cell receptor beta chain is a study of OX40 agonist ivuxolimab in advanced cancers. As for the study in general: Patients in the trial were receiving intravenous ivuxolimab every 2 weeks, at doses of 0.01 to 10 mg/kg. Patients enrolled in dose escalation were diagnosed with hepatocellular carcinoma, melanoma, renal cell or head and neck cancer.

TCRdb keeps only in-frame clones here, not all; method: immunoSEQ multiplex PCR. This table has some 19,000 clones, roughly nine tenths appearing once. Germline CDR1 is SGDLS and CDR2 is YYNGEE. Trimming shortened V by 3 bases and J by 2 bases, and 6 bases separated the two germline ends. This CDR3 has 14 residues. This chain uses TRBV9 with TRBJ2-6; D not resolved. The TCR sequence derives from an adult with an advanced solid tumor such as melanoma, head and neck, liver or kidney cancer. Sequenced material: CD4+ or CD8+ T cells sorted from blood, taken in a trial of the OX40 agonist ivuxolimab. For the CDR3, the DNA is TGTGCCAGCAGCGCAGCAGCTGGGGCCAACGTCCTGACTTTC. Protein sequence: CASSAAAGANVLTF. The variable domain in full, completed from reference TRBV9 and TRBJ2-6, reads DSGVTQTPKHLITATGQRVTLRCSPRSGDLSVYWYQQSLDQGLQFLIQYYNGEERAKGNILERFSAQQFPDLHSELNLSSLELGDSALYFCASSAAAGANVLTFGAGSRLTVL.